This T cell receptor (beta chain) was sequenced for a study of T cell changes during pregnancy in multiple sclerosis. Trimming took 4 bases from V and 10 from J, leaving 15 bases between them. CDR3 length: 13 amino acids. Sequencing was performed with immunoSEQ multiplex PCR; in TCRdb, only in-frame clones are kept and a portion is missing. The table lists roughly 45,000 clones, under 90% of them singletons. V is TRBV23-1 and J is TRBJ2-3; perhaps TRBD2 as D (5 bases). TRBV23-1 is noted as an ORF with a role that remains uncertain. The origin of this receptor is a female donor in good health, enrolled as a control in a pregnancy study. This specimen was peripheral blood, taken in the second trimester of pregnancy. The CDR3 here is CASSPPPQRAQYF. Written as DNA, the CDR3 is TGCGCCAGCAGTCCCCCGCCCCAGAGGGCGCAGTATTTT.